A single sample is the source of the 7 T cell receptor beta chains below, sequenced in a study of blood T cell repertoires in COVID-19 (dated by TCRdb to the early 2020s). Receptors were amplified or captured by the immunoSEQ multiplex PCR assay. TCRdb stores this immuneACCESS table with in-frame sequences only. Part of the clones is absent; in the studies checked, under half of the shortfall reflects unresolved V genes, and no reason is known for the rest. Here the sample has roughly 250,000 clones; roughly 88% occur a single time. Approximately 2.4% of the sample belongs to the ten largest clones. The specimen was PBMCs or T cells enriched from blood (not recorded which). The receptors derive from a woman aged 40 to 49 with acute COVID-19.

This chain connects TRBV28 to TRBJ2-1; the match to TRBD2 covers 8 bases. The CDR3 loop spans 15 amino acids. Germline V gives CDR1 MDHEN, CDR2 SYDVKM. After removal of 7 bases from V and 5 bases from J, the junction contained 10 bases not matched to a gene. The CDR3, as DNA: TGTGCCAGCACGGGAGGGGGGATTCGGGACAATGAGCAGTTCTTC. Its translation is CASTGGGIRDNEQFF.

This sequence joins TRBV7-2 and TRBJ1-1; 11 bases agree with TRBD1. The V and J ends lost 5 bases and 6 bases, in that order; junction bases with no gene match: 8. The CDR3 length is 15 residues. Germline-derived CDR1 and CDR2 are SGHTA and FQGNSA. CDR3: CASSARDRGESEAFF. Here the CDR3 DNA reads TGTGCCAGCAGCGCCCGGGACAGGGGGGAGTCTGAAGCTTTCTTT.

CDR3 residues: CASSPGTSIQYF. The DNA of the CDR3 is TGTGCCAGCAGCCCCGGGACTAGCATACAGTATTTT. This chain joins TRBV7-3 and TRBJ2-3, with TRBD2 matching 9 bases. CDR3 length: 12 residues. With 5 bases clipped from V and 12 bases from J, the junction kept 6 bases outside the gene matches. Looked up from germline, CDR1 is SGHTA and CDR2 is FQGTGA. Full variable domain (outside the CDR3, taken from reference TRBV7-3 and TRBJ2-3): GAGVSQTPSNKVTEKGKYVELRCDPISGHTALYWYRQSLGQGPEFLIYFQGTGAADDSGLPNDRFFAVRPEGSVSTLKIQRTERGDSAVYLCASSPGTSIQYFGPGTRLTVL.

This chain uses TRBV6-1 with TRBJ1-5, with D unclear. Germline CDR1 reads MNHNS; CDR2 reads SASEGT. This CDR3 is built from 17 residues. V was pared by 4 bases and J by 0 bases, with 16 bases between. CDR3 protein: CASSGVWQVDSNQPQHF. Written as DNA, the CDR3 is TGTGCCAGCAGTGGGGTGTGGCAGGTCGATAGCAATCAGCCCCAGCATTTT.

The CDR3 region is CASSQGLHNEQFF. For the CDR3, the DNA is TGTGCCAGCAGCCAGGGACTCCACAATGAGCAGTTCTTC. This sequence joins TRBV28 and TRBJ2-1, with D possibly TRBD2 on 6 matching bases. V lost 6 bases and J lost 5, with 11 bases in between. Germline assignment: CDR1 MDHEN and CDR2 SYDVKM. The CDR3 contains 13 residues.

This rearrangement joins TRBV28 to TRBJ1-5; 10 bases fit TRBD1. With V trimmed by 6 bases and J by 6 bases, 5 bases remained unmatched. The germline V gene has CDR1 MDHEN and CDR2 SYDVKM. The CDR3 loop spans 14 amino acids. The CDR3 is CASRGTGAVQPQHF. The CDR3 DNA reads as TGTGCCAGCAGGGGGACAGGGGCCGTTCAGCCCCAGCATTTT.

The chain employs TRBV3-1 (or the pseudogene TRBV3-2) and TRBJ2-7; 11 bases are shared with TRBD2. In germline, CDR1 is LGHDT, CDR2 YNNKEL (reference sequence). The CDR3 has 16 amino acids. V dropped 0 bases and J dropped 9; count of bases not matched to a gene: 10. CDR3 DNA sequence: TGTGCCAGCAGCCAAGATCTAACTAGCGGGAGAACCGTGCAGTACTTC. Protein sequence: CASSQDLTSGRTVQYF.